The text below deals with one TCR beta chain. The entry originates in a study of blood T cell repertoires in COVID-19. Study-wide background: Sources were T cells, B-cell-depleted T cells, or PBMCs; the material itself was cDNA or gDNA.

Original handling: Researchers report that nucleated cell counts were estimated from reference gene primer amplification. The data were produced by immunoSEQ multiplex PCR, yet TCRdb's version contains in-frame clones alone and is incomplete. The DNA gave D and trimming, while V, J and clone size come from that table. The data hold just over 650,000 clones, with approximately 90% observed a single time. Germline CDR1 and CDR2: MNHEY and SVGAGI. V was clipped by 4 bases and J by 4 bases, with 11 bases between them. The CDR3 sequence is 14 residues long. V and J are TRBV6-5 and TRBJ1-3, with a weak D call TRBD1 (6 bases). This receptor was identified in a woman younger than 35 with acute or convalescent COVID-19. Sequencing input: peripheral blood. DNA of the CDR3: TGTGCCAGCAGTTCCGGGACAAGAGGAAACACCATATATTTT. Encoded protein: CASSSGTRGNTIYF.